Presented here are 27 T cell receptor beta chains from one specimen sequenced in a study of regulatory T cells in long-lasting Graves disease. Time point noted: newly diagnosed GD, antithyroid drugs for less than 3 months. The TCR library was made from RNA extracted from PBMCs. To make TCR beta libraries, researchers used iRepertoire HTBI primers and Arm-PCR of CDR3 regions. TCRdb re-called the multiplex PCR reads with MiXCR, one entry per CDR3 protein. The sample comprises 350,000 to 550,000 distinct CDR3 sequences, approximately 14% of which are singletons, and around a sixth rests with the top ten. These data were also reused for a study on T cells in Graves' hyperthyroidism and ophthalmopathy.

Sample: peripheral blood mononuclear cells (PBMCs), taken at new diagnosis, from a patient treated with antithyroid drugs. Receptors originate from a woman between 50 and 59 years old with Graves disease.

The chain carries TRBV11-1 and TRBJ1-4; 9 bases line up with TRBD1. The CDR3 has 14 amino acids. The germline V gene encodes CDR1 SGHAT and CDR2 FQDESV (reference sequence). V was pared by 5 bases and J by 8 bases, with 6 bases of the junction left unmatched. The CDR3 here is CASSEGQGGEKLFF. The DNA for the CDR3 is TGTGCCAGCAGCGAGGGACAGGGAGGGGAAAAACTGTTTTTT.

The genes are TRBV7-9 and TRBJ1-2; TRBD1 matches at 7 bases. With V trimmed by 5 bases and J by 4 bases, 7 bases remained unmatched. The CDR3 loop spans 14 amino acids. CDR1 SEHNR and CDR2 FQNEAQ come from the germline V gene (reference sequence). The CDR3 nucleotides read TGTGCCAGCAGCAGAAGGGACAGCGGCTATGGCTACACCTTC. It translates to CASSRRDSGYGYTF. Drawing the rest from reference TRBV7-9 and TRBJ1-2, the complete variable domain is DTGVSQNPRHKITKRGQNVTFRCDPISEHNRLYWYRQTLGQGPEFLTYFQNEAQLEKSRLLSDRFSAERPKGSFSTLEIQRTEQGDSAMYLCASSRRDSGYGYTFGSGTRLTVV.

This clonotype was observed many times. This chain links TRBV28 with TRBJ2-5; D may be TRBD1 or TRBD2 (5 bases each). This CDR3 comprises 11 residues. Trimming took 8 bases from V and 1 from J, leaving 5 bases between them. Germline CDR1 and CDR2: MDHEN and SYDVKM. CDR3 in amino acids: CASGGQETQYF. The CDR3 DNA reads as TGTGCCAGCGGGGGCCAAGAGACCCAGTACTTC.

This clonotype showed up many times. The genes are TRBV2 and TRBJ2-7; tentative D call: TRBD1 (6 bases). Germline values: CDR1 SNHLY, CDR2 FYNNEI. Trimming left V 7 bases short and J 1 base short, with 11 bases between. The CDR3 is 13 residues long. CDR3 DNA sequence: TGTGCCAGCACAACAGGGAATTCCTACGAGCAGTACTTC. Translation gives CASTTGNSYEQYF.

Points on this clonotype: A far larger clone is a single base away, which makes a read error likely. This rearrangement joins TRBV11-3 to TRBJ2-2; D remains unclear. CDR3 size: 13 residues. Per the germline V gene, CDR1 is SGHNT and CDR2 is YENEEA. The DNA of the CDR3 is TGTACCAGCAGCTTAGTATCCACCGGGGAGCTGTTTTTT. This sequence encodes CTSSLVSTGELFF. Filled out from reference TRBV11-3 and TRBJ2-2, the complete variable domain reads EAGVVQSPRYKIIEKKQPVAFWCNPISGHNTLYWYLQNLGQGPELLIRYENEEAVDDSQLPKDRFSAERLKGVDSTLKIQPAELGDSAVYLCTSSLVSTGELFFGEGSRLTVL.

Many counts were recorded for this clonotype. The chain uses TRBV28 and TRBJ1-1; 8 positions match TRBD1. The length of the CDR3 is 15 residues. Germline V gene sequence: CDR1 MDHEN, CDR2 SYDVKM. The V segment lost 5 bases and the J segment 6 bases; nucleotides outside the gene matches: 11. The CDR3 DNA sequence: TGTGCCAGCAGTACGACCGGGACAGGTTTTGCTGAAGCTTTCTTT. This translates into CASSTTGTGFAEAFF.

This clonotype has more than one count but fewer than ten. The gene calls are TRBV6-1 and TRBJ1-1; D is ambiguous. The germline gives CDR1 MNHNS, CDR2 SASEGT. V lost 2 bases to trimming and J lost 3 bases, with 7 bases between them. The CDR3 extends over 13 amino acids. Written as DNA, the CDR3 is TGTGCCAGCAGTGAAAGAGGATACACTGAAGCTTTCTTT. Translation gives CASSERGYTEAFF.

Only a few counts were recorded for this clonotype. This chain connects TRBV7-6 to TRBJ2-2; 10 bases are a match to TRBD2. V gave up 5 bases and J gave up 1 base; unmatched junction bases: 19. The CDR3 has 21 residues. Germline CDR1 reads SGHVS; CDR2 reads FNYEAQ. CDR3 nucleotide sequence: TGTGCCAGCAGCCCTATCTTGCCCCGGACTAGCGGAAAAGTGAACACCGGGGAGCTGTTTTTT. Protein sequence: CASSPILPRTSGKVNTGELFF.

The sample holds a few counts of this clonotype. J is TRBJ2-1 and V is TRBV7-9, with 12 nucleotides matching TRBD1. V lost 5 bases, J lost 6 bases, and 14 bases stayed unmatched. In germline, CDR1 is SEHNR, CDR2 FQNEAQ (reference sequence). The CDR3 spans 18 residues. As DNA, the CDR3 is TGTGCCAGCAGCCGGGGGACAGGGGGCGGTAAAATGAGCAATGAGCAGTTCTTC. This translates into CASSRGTGGGKMSNEQFF.

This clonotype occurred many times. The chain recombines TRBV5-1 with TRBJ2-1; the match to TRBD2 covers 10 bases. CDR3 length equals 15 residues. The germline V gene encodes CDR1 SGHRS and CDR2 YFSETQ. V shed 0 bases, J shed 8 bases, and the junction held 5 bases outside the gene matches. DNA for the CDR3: TGCGCCAGCAGCTTGGTTCTAGCGGGAGCGGATGAGCAGTTCTTC. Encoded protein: CASSLVLAGADEQFF.

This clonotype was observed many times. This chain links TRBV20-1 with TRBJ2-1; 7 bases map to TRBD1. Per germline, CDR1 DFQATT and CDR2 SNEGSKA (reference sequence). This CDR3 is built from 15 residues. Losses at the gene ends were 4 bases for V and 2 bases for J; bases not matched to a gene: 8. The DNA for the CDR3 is TGCAGTGCTACAAAACCGCAGGGGGCCTACAATGAGCAGTTCTTC. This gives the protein CSATKPQGAYNEQFF.

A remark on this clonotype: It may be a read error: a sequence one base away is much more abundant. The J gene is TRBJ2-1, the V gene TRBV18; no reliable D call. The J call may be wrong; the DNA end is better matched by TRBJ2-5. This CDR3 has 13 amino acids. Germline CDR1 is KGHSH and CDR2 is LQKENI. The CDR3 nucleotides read TGTGCCAGCTCACCAATGACCCATGAGACCCAGTACTTC. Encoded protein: CASSPMTHETQYF.

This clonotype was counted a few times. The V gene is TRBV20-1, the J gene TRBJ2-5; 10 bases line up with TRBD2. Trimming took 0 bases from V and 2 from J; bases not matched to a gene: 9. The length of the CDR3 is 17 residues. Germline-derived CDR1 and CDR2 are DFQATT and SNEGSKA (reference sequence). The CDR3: CSARELTSGYRQETQYF. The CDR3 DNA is TGCAGTGCTAGAGAGCTGACTAGCGGGTATAGGCAAGAGACCCAGTACTTC.

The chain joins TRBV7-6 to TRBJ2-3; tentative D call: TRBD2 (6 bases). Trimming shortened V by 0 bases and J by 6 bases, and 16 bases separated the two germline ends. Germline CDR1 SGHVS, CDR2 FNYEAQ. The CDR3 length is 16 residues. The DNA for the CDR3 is TGTGCCAGCAGCTTAGCGGCCTCATCGGGGGAGGATACGCAGTATTTT. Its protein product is CASSLAASSGEDTQYF.

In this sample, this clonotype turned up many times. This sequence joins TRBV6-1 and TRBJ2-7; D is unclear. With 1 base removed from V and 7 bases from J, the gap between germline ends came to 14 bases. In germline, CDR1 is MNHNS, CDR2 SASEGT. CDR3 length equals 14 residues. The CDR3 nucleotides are TGTGCCAGCAGTGAAGTTCCAGCGACTGGAGAGCAGTACTTC. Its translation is CASSEVPATGEQYF.

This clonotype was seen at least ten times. The CDR3 loop is CASSFSGGLRTYEQYF. DNA for the CDR3: TGCGCCAGCAGCTTTAGCGGGGGCCTGAGAACCTACGAGCAGTACTTC. The genes are TRBV5-1 and TRBJ2-7; 9 bases line up with TRBD2. Germline V gives CDR1 SGHRS, CDR2 YFSETQ. V was clipped by 2 bases and J by 2 bases; unmatched bases: 8. This CDR3 comprises 16 residues.

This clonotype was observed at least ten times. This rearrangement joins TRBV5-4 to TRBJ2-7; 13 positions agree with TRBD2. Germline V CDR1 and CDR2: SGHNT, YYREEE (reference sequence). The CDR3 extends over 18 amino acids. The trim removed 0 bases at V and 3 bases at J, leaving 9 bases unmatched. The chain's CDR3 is CASSLGTSGSYRIYEQYF. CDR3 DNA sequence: TGTGCCAGCAGCTTGGGGACTAGCGGGAGTTATCGTATCTACGAGCAGTACTTC.

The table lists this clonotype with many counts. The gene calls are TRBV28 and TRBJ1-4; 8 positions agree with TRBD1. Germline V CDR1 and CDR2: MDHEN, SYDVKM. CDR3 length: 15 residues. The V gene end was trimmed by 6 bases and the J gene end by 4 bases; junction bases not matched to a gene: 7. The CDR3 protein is CASRSWTGINEKLFF. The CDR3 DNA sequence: TGTGCCAGCAGGTCCTGGACAGGGATTAATGAAAAACTGTTTTTT.

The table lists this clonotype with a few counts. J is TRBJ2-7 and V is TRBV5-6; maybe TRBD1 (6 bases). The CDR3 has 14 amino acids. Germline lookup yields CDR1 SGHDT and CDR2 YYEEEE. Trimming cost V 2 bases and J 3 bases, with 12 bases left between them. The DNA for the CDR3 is TGTGCCAGCAGCTTACGCAGGACAGTCTACGAGCAGTACTTC. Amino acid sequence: CASSLRRTVYEQYF.

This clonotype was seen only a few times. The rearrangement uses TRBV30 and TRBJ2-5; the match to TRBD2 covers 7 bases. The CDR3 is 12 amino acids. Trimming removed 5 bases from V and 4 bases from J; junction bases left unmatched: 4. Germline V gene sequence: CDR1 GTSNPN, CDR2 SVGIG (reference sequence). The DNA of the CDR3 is TGTGCCTGGGGGACTACCAGAGAGACCCAGTACTTC. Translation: CAWGTTRETQYF.

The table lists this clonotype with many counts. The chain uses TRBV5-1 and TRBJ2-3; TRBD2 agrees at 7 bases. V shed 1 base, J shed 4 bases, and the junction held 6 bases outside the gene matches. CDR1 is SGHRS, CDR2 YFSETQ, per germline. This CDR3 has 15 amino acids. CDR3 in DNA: TGCGCCAGCAGCTTGTCGGCGGGAGCATCAGATACGCAGTATTTT. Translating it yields CASSLSAGASDTQYF.

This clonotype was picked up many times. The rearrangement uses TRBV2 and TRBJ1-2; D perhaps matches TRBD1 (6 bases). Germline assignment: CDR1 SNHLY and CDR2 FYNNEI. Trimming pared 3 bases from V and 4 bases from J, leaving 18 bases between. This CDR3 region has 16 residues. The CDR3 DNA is TGTGCCAGCAGTGATTTCCCCTCCGGACAGATCTATGGCTACACCTTC. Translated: CASSDFPSGQIYGYTF.

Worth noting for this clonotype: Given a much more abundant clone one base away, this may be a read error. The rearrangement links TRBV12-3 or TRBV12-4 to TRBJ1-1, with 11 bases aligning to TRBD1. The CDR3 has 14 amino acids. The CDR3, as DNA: TGTGCCGGCAGTTCAGGACAGGGGGCCTCTGAAGCTTTCTTT. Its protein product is CAGSSGQGASEAFF.

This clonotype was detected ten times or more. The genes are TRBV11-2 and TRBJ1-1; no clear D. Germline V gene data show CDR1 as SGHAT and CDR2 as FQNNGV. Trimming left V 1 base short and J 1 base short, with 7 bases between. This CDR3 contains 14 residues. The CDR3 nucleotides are TGTGCCAGCAGCTTAGTGTGGACGAACACTGAAGCTTTCTTT. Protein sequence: CASSLVWTNTEAFF.

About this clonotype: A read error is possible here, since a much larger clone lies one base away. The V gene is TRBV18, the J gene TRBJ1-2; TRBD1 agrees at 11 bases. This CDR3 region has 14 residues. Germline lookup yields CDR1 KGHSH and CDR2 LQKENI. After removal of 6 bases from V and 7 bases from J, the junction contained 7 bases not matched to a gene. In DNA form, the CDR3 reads TGTGCCAGCTCGGTGGGACAGGGGGGGTCTGGCTACACCTTC. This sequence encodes CASSVGQGGSGYTF.

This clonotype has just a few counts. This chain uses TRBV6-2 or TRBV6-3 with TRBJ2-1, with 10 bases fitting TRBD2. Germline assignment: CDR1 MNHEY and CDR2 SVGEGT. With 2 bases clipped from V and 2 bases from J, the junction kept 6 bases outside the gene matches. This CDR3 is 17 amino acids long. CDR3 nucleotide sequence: TGTGCCAGCAGTTACGCCGGGACTAGCGTGCCCTACAATGAGCAGTTCTTC. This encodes CASSYAGTSVPYNEQFF.

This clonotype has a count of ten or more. The CDR3 protein is CASSQGVGTEAFF. In nucleotides, the CDR3 is TGTGCCAGCAGCCAAGGGGTAGGGACTGAAGCTTTCTTT. The chain links TRBV3-1 to TRBJ1-1; no firm D call. The CDR3 totals 13 residues. In germline, CDR1 is LGHDT, CDR2 YNNKEL (reference sequence). Between the trimmed V and J ends, which lost 1 base and 5 bases, there was a span of 8 bases.